Each of the 18 T cell receptor beta chains below was sequenced from the same sample in a study of blood T cell repertoires in COVID-19. Here immunoSEQ multiplex PCR was the method, and the copy in TCRdb shows in-frame clones only, minus some. The sample has 100,000 to 110,000 clones; roughly 90% are singletons. The sequenced sample was peripheral blood. All receptors come from a middle-aged man with active COVID-19.

The rearrangement uses TRBV5-6 and TRBJ1-2; 9 bases line up with TRBD1. The CDR3 runs 15 residues. CDR1 and CDR2 (germline): SGHDT, YYEEEE. V lost 6 bases, J lost 4 bases, and 10 bases stayed unmatched. CDR3 sequence reads: CASIPQGAPLYGYTF. CDR3 in DNA: TGTGCCAGCATCCCACAGGGGGCGCCGCTCTATGGCTACACCTTC.

The CDR3: CASSRDRGDIQYF. The CDR3 DNA follows: TGTGCCAGCAGCCGCGACAGGGGAGACATTCAGTACTTC. The chain links TRBV11-2 to TRBJ2-4; the match to TRBD1 covers 8 bases. Per the germline V gene, CDR1 is SGHAT and CDR2 is FQNNGV. V lost 5 bases, J lost 8 bases, and 5 bases stayed unmatched. This CDR3 comprises 13 residues.

The J gene is TRBJ1-5, the V gene TRBV3-1 (or the pseudogene TRBV3-2), with D unclear. In germline, CDR1 is LGHDT, CDR2 YNNKEL (reference sequence). Between the trimmed V and J ends, which lost 1 base and 7 bases, there was a span of 8 bases. The CDR3 totals 13 residues. The CDR3: CASSQGQEQPQHF. The DNA for the CDR3 is TGTGCCAGCAGCCAAGGTCAGGAACAGCCCCAGCATTTT.

The chain employs TRBV7-3 and TRBJ1-1; D gene ambiguous. The CDR3 loop spans 15 amino acids. Germline V gives CDR1 SGHTA, CDR2 FQGTGA. The V end was cut by 2 bases, the J end by 0 bases, with 10 bases between. CDR3 nucleotide sequence: TGTGCCAGCAGCTTAGAAAACATCCTGAACACTGAAGCTTTCTTT. It is translated as CASSLENILNTEAFF.

V gene TRBV18 combines with J gene TRBJ2-2; D not certain. The germline V and J ends were trimmed by 2 bases and 6 bases, with 13 bases remaining between them. The CDR3 runs 15 residues. Germline lookup yields CDR1 KGHSH and CDR2 LQKENI. The CDR3 coding sequence is TGTGCCAGCTCACCATCCCTCGCAGGTTCCGGGGAGCTGTTTTTT. Protein product: CASSPSLAGSGELFF.

The V call is TRBV30, the J call TRBJ1-2, with 9 bases matching TRBD1. The CDR3 loop spans 14 amino acids. Germline trimming cut 1 base from V and 5 bases from J; bases unmatched to any gene: 5. Germline V gene sequence: CDR1 GTSNPN, CDR2 SVGIG (reference sequence). This CDR3 reads CAWSADRGWYGYTF. CDR3 coding DNA: TGTGCCTGGAGTGCTGACAGGGGGTGGTATGGCTACACCTTC.

This chain connects TRBV19 to TRBJ2-5; tentative D call: TRBD1 (7 bases). Trimming took off 3 bases at V and 5 bases at J, with 22 bases between the two ends. The CDR3 runs to 17 residues. Germline lookup yields CDR1 LNHDA and CDR2 SQIVND (reference sequence). This CDR3 is CASSIRGPGLASETQYF. DNA of the CDR3: TGTGCCAGTAGTATTAGGGGGCCGGGACTTGCCTCGGAGACCCAGTACTTC.

J is TRBJ2-3 and V is TRBV5-5; maybe TRBD2 (5 bases). The V end was cut by 4 bases, the J end by 3 bases, with 15 bases between. The CDR3 length is 15 residues. The germline CDR1 and CDR2 sequences are SGHKS and YYEKEE (reference sequence). CDR3 in DNA: TGTGCCAGCAGCCCGGACGGGGATTTGACAGATACGCAGTATTTT. The encoded protein is CASSPDGDLTDTQYF. Full variable domain (remainder filled in from reference TRBV5-5 and TRBJ2-3): DAGVTQSPTHLIKTRGQQVTLRCSPISGHKSVSWYQQVLGQGPQFIFQYYEKEERGRGNFPDRFSARQFPNYSSELNVNALLLGDSALYLCASSPDGDLTDTQYFGPGTRLTVL.

The chain couples TRBV28 to TRBJ1-1, with a possible D match to TRBD1 (5 bases). The CDR3 is made up of 15 amino acids. V was trimmed by 0 bases and J by 0 bases, leaving 8 bases between them. The germline V gene has CDR1 MDHEN and CDR2 SYDVKM. The CDR3 region has the DNA TGTGCCAGCAGTTTATGGTCAGGGATGAACACTGAAGCTTTCTTT. This encodes CASSLWSGMNTEAFF.

The J gene is TRBJ1-3, the V gene TRBV15; TRBD1 is a possible D gene (5 bases). Deletions cut 5 bases from V and 4 bases from J, with 15 bases between. This CDR3 spans 15 amino acids. The V gene's germline CDR1 is LNHNV and CDR2 YYDKDF (reference sequence). The CDR3 DNA is TGTGCCACCAGCCCTTACGGGGGGGGAGGAAACACCATATATTTT. Its protein is CATSPYGGGGNTIYF. Complete variable domain (other parts from reference TRBV15 and TRBJ1-3): DAMVIQNPRYQVTQFGKPVTLSCSQTLNHNVMYWYQQKSSQAPKLLFHYYDKDFNNEADTPDNFQSRRPNTSFCFLDIRSPGLGDTAMYLCATSPYGGGGNTIYFGEGSWLTVV.

The chain links TRBV4-1 to TRBJ1-4; D unclear. The CDR3 extends over 14 amino acids. V lost 2 bases to trimming and J lost 7 bases, with 11 bases between them. The V gene's germline CDR1 is MGHRA and CDR2 YSYEKL. The CDR3 region has the DNA TGCGCCAGCAGCCAAAGCGGGGTTAGTGAAAAACTGTTTTTT. Residues: CASSQSGVSEKLFF.

CDR3 protein: CASSARGSVNTEAFF. CDR3 nucleotides: TGTGCCAGCAGTGCCAGGGGCAGTGTGAACACTGAAGCTTTCTTT. The genes are TRBV25-1 and TRBJ1-1; D might be TRBD1 (6 bases). The CDR3 covers 15 residues. Looked up from germline, CDR1 is MGHDK and CDR2 is SYGVNS. The V end lost 4 bases, the J end lost 0 bases, and 12 bases lay between the germline ends.

This clone was counted between two and nine times. The chain is built from TRBV11-2 and TRBJ1-1, with D perhaps matching TRBD1 (6 bases). Trimming removed 2 bases from V and 5 bases from J, with 12 bases in between. The CDR3 covers 14 residues. The germline V gene has CDR1 SGHAT and CDR2 FQNNGV. CDR3 region: CASSLSRGGTEAFF. CDR3 in DNA: TGTGCCAGCAGCTTATCCAGGGGAGGGACTGAAGCTTTCTTT.

The J gene is TRBJ2-7, the V gene TRBV24-1, with TRBD1 as a possible D gene (6 bases). Germline V gives CDR1 KGHDR, CDR2 SFDVKD. The CDR3 has 13 amino acids. V was cut by 8 bases and J by 2 bases, with 12 bases left in between. The CDR3 region is CATKRDKPYEQYV. DNA of the CDR3: TGTGCCACCAAACGGGACAAACCCTACGAGCAGTACGTC.

This sequence joins TRBV10-1 and TRBJ2-5; maybe TRBD2 (6 bases). V was pared by 0 bases and J by 7 bases, with 18 bases between. The CDR3 loop spans 16 amino acids. Germline values: CDR1 WNHNN, CDR2 SYGVQD (reference sequence). The CDR3: CASSESGGLSRGTQYF. The CDR3 DNA is TGCGCCAGCAGTGAGTCGGGAGGCCTCTCCCGGGGGACCCAGTACTTC.

This clone has just a few counts. The chain joins TRBV18 to TRBJ1-3, with D perhaps matching TRBD1 (5 bases). From germline, CDR1 is KGHSH and CDR2 LQKENI. V was cut by 3 bases and J by 0 bases, with 12 bases left in between. This CDR3 spans 16 amino acids. CDR3 nucleotides: TGTGCCAGCTCACCCCAAACAGGCCCCTCTGGAAACACCATATATTTT. This encodes CASSPQTGPSGNTIYF.

This clone was counted once. The rearrangement uses TRBV2 and TRBJ1-6; 7 bases map to TRBD1. V lost 5 bases, J lost 10 bases, and 8 bases stayed unmatched. Germline CDR1 is SNHLY and CDR2 is FYNNEI. CDR3 length equals 14 residues. This CDR3 reads CASSSEQGNSPLHF. DNA for the CDR3: TGTGCCAGCAGTTCGGAACAGGGGAACTCACCCCTCCACTTT. Based on the CDR3 plus reference TRBV2 and TRBJ1-6, the full variable domain is EPEVTQTPSHQVTQMGQEVILRCVPISNHLYFYWYRQILGQKVEFLVSFYNNEISEKSEIFDDQFSVERPDGSNFTLKIRSTKLEDSAMYFCASSSEQGNSPLHFGNGTRLTVT.

The chain employs TRBV2 and TRBJ1-4, with TRBD1 matching 9 bases. This CDR3 comprises 15 residues. Germline CDR1 is SNHLY and CDR2 is FYNNEI. V dropped 4 bases and J dropped 4; count of bases not matched to a gene: 4. This chain's CDR3 is CASSAGTGFNEKLFF. Here the CDR3 DNA reads TGTGCCAGCAGTGCCGGGACAGGGTTTAATGAAAAACTGTTTTTT.